What follows are 3 T cell receptor beta chains derived from one specimen sequenced in a study of identical twins. TCRdb re-called the 5' RACE reads through MiXCR, storing one row per CDR3 protein. This table has a few hundred thousand distinct CDR3 sequences, roughly an eighth appearing once. These data were also reused for a study on yellow fever vaccine responses in identical twins.

Sequencing input: CD4+ T cells sorted from blood. These receptors originate from a woman aged 18-35 years in good health.

This chain uses TRBV5-5 with TRBJ2-1, with TRBD1 matching over 9 bases. The J segment lost 6 bases and the V segment lost 4 bases, leaving 5 bases of the junction unmatched. Per the germline V gene, CDR1 is SGHKS and CDR2 is YYEKEE (reference sequence). This CDR3 region has 14 residues. DNA for the CDR3: TGTGCCAGCAGCCTCGGGGACAGGGCCAATGAGCAGTTCTTC. Translating gives CASSLGDRANEQFF. The complete variable domain, with remaining parts taken from reference TRBV5-5 and TRBJ2-1, reads DAGVTQSPTHLIKTRGQQVTLRCSPISGHKSVSWYQQVLGQGPQFIFQYYEKEERGRGNFPDRFSARQFPNYSSELNVNALLLGDSALYLCASSLGDRANEQFFGPGTRLTVL.

In this sample, this clonotype turned up once. In DNA, the CDR3 is TGCGCCAGCAGCTTTGGGGATCGGCCAGGGGGCGGCACTGAAGCTTTCTTT. This encodes CASSFGDRPGGGTEAFF. The chain has TRBV5-1 and TRBJ1-1, with 8 bases that match TRBD1. Germline values: CDR1 SGHRS, CDR2 YFSETQ. This CDR3 contains 17 residues. V dropped 2 bases and J dropped 4; count of bases not matched to a gene: 13.

This clonotype has a count of ten or more. The CDR3 region is CSADATGYGEQFF. CDR3 DNA: TGCAGTGCAGACGCTACAGGGTATGGAGAGCAGTTCTTC. The V gene is TRBV20-1, the J gene TRBJ2-1, with a tentative D call TRBD1 (6 bases). This CDR3 is 13 amino acids long. Germline loops: CDR1 DFQATT, CDR2 SNEGSKA (reference sequence). The ends were cut back, 6 bases at V and 10 bases at J, with 19 bases in the middle.